This TCR beta chain was retrieved from a study of cytomegalovirus exposure and HLA in healthy donors. About the research overall: Earlier, some 180 million T cells were analyzed, and 90 million to 120 million unique TCR beta sequences were found among them.

PCR was performed using 60 Vbeta and 13 Jbeta primers. Original processing methods: About 11 million of the 60 million to 80 million unique TCR beta chains counted in a later analysis were shared. Assay used: immunoSEQ multiplex PCR; TCRdb lists only in-frame clones, some missing. V and J calls plus clone size are reproduced from that table; the DNA served to infer D and trimming. The repertoire holds 150,000 to 200,000 clones, with roughly 70% as singletons. Study-wide points: Later analysis demonstrated an association between a missense DCLRE1C variant and TCR beta V- and J-gene trimming. Cytomegalovirus status, reportedly, was diagnosed with high specificity and sensitivity by the classifier.

On this clone itself: Its target is unknown.

The material sequenced was PBMCs. The TCR sequence derives from a male donor in good health and CMV-seronegative.

In DNA, the CDR3 is TGCGCCAGCAAAAGGGAAGGGGCGGCGTCCTACAATGAGCAGTTCTTC. It specifies CASKREGAASYNEQFF. V gene TRBV4-1 combines with J gene TRBJ2-1, with D perhaps matching TRBD1 (5 bases). V was cut by 7 bases and J by 1 base, with 17 bases left in between. The CDR3 runs 16 residues. Germline lookup yields CDR1 MGHRA and CDR2 YSYEKL.